This paragraph covers one TCR beta chain sequence. This clone was picked up a small number of times. It has no known antigen specificity. Base qualities are not provided; no much larger clone lies one nucleotide away. Preparation of the library involved the immunoSEQ multiplex PCR assay. Entries here come from immuneACCESS through TCRdb and include only in-frame sequences with V and J called. Some clones fail to appear in such tables; in the studies checked, an unresolved V gene covers under half of the shortfall, and the cause of the remainder is unknown. The sample table holds 28,000 or so clones, of which about 90% were seen once. The top ten hold 6.2% of the sample. The CDR3 measures 11 amino acids from cysteine to phenylalanine. Only the CDR3 part of the read is kept: 33 bases, read in frame from the first base. V is shortened by 5 bases, J by 5 bases, and the region joining them spans 9 bases. The germline V gene (reference sequence) sets CDR1 to GTSNPN and CDR2 to SVGIG.

This specimen belongs to a study of T cell changes during pregnancy in multiple sclerosis (dated by TCRdb to 2018 to 2020). For the wider study: Changes in the T cell repertoire over the course of pregnancy were examined in this study in women with multiple sclerosis.

The rearrangement joined TRBV30 to TRBJ1-1; there is no confident call for the D gene. Material: CD8+ T cells from peripheral blood mononuclear cells, obtained before pregnancy. The clonotype was recovered from a female donor with multiple sclerosis, enrolled in a pregnancy study. For the CDR3, the sequence is CAWVKETEAFF. The sequenced DNA: TGTGCCTGGGTGAAGGAGACTGAAGCTTTCTTT.